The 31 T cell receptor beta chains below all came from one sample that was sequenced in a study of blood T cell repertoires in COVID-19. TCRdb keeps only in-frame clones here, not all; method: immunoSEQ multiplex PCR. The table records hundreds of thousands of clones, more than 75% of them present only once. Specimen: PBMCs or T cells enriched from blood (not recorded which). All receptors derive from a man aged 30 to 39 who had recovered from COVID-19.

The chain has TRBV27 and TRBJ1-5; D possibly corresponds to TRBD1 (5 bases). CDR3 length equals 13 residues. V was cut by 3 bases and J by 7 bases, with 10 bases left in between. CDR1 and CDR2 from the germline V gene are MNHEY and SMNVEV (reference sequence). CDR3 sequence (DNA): TGTGCCAGCAGTTTCGGGGGAGACCAGCCCCAGCATTTT. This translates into CASSFGGDQPQHF.

CDR3 protein: CASEGTGAYNSPLHF. CDR3 nucleotide sequence: TGTGCCAGCGAAGGGACAGGGGCCTATAATTCACCCCTCCACTTT. The chain uses TRBV7-9 and TRBJ1-6; 10 nucleotides match TRBD1. This CDR3 has 15 residues. In germline, CDR1 is SEHNR, CDR2 FQNEAQ (reference sequence). V was clipped by 8 bases and J by 2 bases; unmatched bases: 3.

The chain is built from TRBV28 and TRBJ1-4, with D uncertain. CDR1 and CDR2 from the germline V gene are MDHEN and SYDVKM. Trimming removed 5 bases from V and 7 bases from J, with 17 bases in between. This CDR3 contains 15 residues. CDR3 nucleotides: TGTGCCAGCAGTCCCAGGTCCACCCGGGGTGAAAAACTGTTTTTT. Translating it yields CASSPRSTRGEKLFF.

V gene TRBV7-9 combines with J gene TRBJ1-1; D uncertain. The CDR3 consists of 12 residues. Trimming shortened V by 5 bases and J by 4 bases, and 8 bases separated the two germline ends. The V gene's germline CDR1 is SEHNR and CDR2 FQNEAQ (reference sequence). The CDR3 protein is CASSQVSTEAFF. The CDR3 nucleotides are TGTGCCAGCAGCCAAGTGAGCACTGAAGCTTTCTTT.

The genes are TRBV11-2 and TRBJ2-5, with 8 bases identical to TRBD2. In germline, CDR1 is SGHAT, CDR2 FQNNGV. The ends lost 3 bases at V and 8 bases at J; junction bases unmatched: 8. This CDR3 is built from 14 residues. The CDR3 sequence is CASSFLVAGSTQYF. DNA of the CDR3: TGTGCCAGCAGCTTTTTGGTAGCGGGAAGCACCCAGTACTTC.

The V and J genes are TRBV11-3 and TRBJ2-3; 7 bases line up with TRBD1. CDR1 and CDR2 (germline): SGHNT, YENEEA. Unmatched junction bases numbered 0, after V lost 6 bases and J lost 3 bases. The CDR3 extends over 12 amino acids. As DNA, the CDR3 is TGTGCCAGCAGACAGGGGACAGATACGCAGTATTTT. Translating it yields CASRQGTDTQYF.

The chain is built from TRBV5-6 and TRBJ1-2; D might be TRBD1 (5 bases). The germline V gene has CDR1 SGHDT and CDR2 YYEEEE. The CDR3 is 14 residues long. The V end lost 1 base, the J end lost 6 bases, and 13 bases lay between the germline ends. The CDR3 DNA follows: TGTGCCAGCAGCTTGACCGGGGCGGGAGATGGCTACACCTTC. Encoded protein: CASSLTGAGDGYTF.

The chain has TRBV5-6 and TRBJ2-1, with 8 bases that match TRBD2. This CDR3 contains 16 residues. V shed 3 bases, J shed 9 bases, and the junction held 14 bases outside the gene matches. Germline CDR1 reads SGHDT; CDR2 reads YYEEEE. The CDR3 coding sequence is TGTGCCAGCAGCTCCCCTCCAGCGGGAGAACTCATTGAGCAGTTCTTC. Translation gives CASSSPPAGELIEQFF.

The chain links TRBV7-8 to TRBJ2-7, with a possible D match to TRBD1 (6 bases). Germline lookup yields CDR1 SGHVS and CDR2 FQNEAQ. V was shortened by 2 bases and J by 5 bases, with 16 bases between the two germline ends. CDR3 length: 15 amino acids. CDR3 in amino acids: CASSLQQGPLDEQYF. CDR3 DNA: TGTGCCAGCAGCTTACAACAGGGCCCCCTGGACGAGCAGTACTTC.

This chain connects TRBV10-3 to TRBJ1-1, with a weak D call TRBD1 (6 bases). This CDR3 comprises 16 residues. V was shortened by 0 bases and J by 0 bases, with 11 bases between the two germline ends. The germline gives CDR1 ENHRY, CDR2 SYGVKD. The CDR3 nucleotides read TGTGCCATCAGTGAGTCGTTAACAGGGATGAACACTGAAGCTTTCTTT. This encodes CAISESLTGMNTEAFF.

This CDR3 is CSVFPLLAGPWSDTQYF. CDR3 nucleotides: TGCAGCGTCTTCCCCCTCCTAGCGGGGCCCTGGAGTGATACGCAGTATTTT. The rearrangement links TRBV29-1 to TRBJ2-3, with 9 bases identical to TRBD2. After removal of 6 bases from V and 6 bases from J, the junction contained 19 bases not matched to a gene. CDR3 length: 17 amino acids. Looked up from germline, CDR1 is SQVTM and CDR2 is ANQGSEA.

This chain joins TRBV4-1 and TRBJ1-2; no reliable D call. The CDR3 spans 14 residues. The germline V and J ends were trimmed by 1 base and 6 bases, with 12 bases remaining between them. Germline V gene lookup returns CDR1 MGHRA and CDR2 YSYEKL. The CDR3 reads CASSQVYSPNGYTF. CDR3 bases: TGCGCCAGCAGCCAAGTTTACAGCCCGAATGGCTACACCTTC.

This chain's CDR3 is CASSWGGRTSTDTQYF. In nucleotides, the CDR3 is TGTGCCAGCAGCTGGGGGGGCAGAACTAGCACAGATACGCAGTATTTT. V usage is TRBV5-8 and J usage is TRBJ2-3; weak D call: TRBD2 (7 bases). The germline V and J ends were trimmed by 3 bases and 0 bases, with 14 bases remaining between them. Germline values: CDR1 SGHTS, CDR2 YDEGEE. The CDR3 loop spans 16 amino acids.

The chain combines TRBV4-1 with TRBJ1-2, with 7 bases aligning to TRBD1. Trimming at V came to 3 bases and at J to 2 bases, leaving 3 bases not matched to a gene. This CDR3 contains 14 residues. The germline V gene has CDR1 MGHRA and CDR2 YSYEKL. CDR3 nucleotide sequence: TGCGCCAGCAGCCAGGGGGACAGAAACTATGGCTACACCTTC. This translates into CASSQGDRNYGYTF.

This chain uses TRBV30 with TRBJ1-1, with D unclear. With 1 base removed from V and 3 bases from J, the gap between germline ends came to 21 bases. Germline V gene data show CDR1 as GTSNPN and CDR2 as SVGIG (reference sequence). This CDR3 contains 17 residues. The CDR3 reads CAWSAYWSPQSYTEAFF. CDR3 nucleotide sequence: TGTGCCTGGAGTGCCTACTGGTCACCCCAAAGTTACACTGAAGCTTTCTTT.

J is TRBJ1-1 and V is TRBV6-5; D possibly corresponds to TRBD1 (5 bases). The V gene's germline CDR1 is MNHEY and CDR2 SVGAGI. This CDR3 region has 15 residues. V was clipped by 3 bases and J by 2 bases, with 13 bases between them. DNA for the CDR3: TGTGCCAGCAGTTATCGACAGACCCTAAACACTGAAGCTTTCTTT. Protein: CASSYRQTLNTEAFF.

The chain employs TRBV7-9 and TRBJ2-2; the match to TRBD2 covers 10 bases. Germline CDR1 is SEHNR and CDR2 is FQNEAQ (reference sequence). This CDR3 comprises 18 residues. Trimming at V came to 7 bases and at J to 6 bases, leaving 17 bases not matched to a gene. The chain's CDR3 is CASIAAGLAGVYAGELFF. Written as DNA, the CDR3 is TGTGCCAGCATCGCGGCCGGGCTAGCGGGAGTTTATGCCGGGGAGCTGTTTTTT.

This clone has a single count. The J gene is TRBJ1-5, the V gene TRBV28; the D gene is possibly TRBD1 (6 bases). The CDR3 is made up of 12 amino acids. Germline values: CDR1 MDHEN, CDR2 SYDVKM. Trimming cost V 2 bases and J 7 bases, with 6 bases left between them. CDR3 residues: CASSLTGQPQHF. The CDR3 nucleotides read TGTGCCAGCAGTTTAACAGGGCAGCCCCAGCATTTT.

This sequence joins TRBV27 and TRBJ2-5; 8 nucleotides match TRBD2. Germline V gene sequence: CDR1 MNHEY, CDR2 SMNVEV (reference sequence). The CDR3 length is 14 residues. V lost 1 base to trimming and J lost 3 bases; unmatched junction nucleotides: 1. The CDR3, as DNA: TGTGCCAGCAGTTTATGGGGACTAGAAGAGACCCAGTACTTC. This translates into CASSLWGLEETQYF.

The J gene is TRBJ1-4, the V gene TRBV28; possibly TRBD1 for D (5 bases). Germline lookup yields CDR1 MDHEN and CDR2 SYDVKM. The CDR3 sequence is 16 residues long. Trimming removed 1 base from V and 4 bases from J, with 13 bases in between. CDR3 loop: CASSLSGGNVNEKLFF. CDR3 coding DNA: TGTGCCAGCAGTTTATCTGGGGGGAATGTTAATGAAAAACTGTTTTTT.

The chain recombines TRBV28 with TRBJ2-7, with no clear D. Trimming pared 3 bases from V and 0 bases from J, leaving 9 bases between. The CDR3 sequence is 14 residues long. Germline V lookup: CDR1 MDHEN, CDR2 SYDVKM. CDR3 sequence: CASSFGLSSYEQYF. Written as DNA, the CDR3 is TGTGCCAGCAGTTTCGGTTTAAGCTCCTACGAGCAGTACTTC.

This chain's CDR3 is CASSLGAGQAYEQYF. The CDR3 nucleotides are TGTGCCAGCAGCTTGGGAGCGGGACAGGCCTACGAGCAGTACTTC. This chain links TRBV5-6 with TRBJ2-7; D perhaps matches TRBD1 (8 bases). The V gene lost 0 bases and the J gene lost 2 bases, with 12 bases spanning the gap. CDR1 is SGHDT and CDR2 is YYEEEE in the germline V gene. The length of the CDR3 is 15 residues. The variable domain in full, with the rest retrieved from reference TRBV5-6 and TRBJ2-7, is DAGVTQSPTHLIKTRGQQVTLRCSPKSGHDTVSWYQQALGQGPQFIFQYYEEEERQRGNFPDRFSGHQFPNYSSELNVNALLLGDSALYLCASSLGAGQAYEQYFGPGTRLTVT.

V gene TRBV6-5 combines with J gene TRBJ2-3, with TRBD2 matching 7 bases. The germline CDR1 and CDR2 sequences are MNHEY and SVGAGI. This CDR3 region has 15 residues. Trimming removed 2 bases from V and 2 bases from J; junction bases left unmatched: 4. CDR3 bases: TGTGCCAGCAGTTACGGAGGGACTAACACAGATACGCAGTATTTT. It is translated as CASSYGGTNTDTQYF.

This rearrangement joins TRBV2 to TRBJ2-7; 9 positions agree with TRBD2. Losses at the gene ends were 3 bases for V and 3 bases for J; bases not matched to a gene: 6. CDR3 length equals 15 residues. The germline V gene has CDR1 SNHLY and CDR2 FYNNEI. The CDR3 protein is CASSERLAGFYEQYF. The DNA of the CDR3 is TGTGCCAGCAGTGAGCGTCTAGCGGGGTTCTACGAGCAGTACTTC.

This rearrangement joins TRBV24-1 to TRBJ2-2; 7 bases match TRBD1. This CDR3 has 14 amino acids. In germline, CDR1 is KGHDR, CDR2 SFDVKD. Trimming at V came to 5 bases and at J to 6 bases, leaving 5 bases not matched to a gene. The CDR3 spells CATSVDRSAGELFF. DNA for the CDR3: TGTGCCACCAGTGTGGACAGGTCGGCCGGGGAGCTGTTTTTT.

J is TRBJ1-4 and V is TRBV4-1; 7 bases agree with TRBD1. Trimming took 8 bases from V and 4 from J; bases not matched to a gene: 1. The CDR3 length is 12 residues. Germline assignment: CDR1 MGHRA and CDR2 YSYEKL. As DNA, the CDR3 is TGCGCCAGCCGGGACAGTAATGAAAAACTGTTTTTT. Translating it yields CASRDSNEKLFF.

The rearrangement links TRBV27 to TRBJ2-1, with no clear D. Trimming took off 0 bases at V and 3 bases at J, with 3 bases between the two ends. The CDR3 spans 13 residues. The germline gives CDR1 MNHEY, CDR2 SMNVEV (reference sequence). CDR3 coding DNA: TGTGCCAGCAGTTTATCCCTCTACAATGAGCAGTTCTTC. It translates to CASSLSLYNEQFF.

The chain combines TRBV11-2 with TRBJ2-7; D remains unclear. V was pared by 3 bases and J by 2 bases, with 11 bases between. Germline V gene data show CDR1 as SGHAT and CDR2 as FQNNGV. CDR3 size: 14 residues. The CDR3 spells CASSFWQRTYEQYF. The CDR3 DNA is TGTGCCAGCAGCTTTTGGCAGCGAACCTACGAGCAGTACTTC.

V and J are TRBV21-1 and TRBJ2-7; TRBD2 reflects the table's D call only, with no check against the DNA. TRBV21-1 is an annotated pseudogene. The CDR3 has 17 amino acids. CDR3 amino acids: CASNRLLGLAGVHEQYF. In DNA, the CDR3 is TGTGCCAGCAACCGCTTGTTGGGACTAGCGGGGGTTCACGAGCAGTACTTC.

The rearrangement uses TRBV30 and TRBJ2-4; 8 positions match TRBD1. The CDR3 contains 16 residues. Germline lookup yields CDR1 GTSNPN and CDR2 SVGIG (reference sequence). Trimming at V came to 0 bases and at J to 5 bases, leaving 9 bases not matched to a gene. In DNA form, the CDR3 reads TGTGCCTGGAGTGTTTCGGACAGGGATTATCAAAACATTCAGTACTTC. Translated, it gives CAWSVSDRDYQNIQYF. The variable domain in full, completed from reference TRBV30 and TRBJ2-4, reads SQTIHQWPATLVQPVGSPLSLECTVEGTSNPNLYWYRQAAGRGLQLLFYSVGIGQISSEVPQNLSASRPQDRQFILSSKKLLLSDSGFYLCAWSVSDRDYQNIQYFGAGTRLSVL.

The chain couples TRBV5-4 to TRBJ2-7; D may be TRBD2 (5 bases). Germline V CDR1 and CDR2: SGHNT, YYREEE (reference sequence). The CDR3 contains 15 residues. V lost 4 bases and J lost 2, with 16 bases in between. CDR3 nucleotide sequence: TGTGCCAGCAGCCCTAAGGGTACTAGTGCCTACGAGCAGTACTTC. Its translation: CASSPKGTSAYEQYF.